The T cell receptor (beta chain) under discussion was sequenced for a study of blood T cell repertoires in COVID-19 (dated by TCRdb to the early 2020s). The study in broad terms: The collaborator samples originated in the United States, Italy and Spain and spanned the acute and convalescent phases of COVID-19. The prospective study material was composed of cDNA or gDNA derived from T cells, B-cell-depleted T cells, or PBMCs. The repertoires were released in a freely available public database intended as a resource for research on the immune response to SARS-CoV-2. Nearly every sample came with metadata listing a de-identified subject ID, COVID-19 status, age in years and sex. The samples were drawn from the first 160 participants of the ongoing ImmuneRACE study and from 950 to 1,500 subjects provided by 6 global collaborators. Where available, HLA class I and class II types were obtained from metadata supplied by the sample provider rather than from assay-based typing. Deeply sampled blood TCRbeta repertoires from subjects exposed to, actively infected with, or recovered from COVID-19 were included in the dataset. The full study reports these points: Clinical and demographic metadata were provided uncurated, with the amount varying by source and participant.

TCRbeta CDR3 regions were amplified from genomic DNA using the immunoSEQ Assay, a bias-controlled multiplex PCR. As for the authors' bioinformatics: Nucleated cell counts per sample were estimated from amplification of reference gene primers within the assay. Sequence reads were collapsed and filtered to measure the absolute abundance of every unique TCRbeta CDR3 rearrangement. For each sample, productive Simpson clonality was calculated by taking the square root of Simpson's diversity index across productive rearrangements. TCRdb limited this immuneACCESS table to in-frame rearrangements with V and J called. A share of clones is missing; checked studies link under half to unresolved V genes, and the rest is unexplained. V and J calls and clone size are copied from that table; D and trimming were computed from the DNA. A total of 130,000 to 150,000 clones appear in this sample, almost 85% of them only once. The biggest ten clones account for 15% of the sample.

Concerning this clone: What antigen it recognizes has not been identified. The sample holds no much larger clone one base away, and base qualities are not on file. Other DNA sequences in this specimen translate into the identical CDR3.

Each collaborating institution followed its own protocols to collect whole blood in K2EDTA tubes. For TCRbeta analysis, collaborator samples were shipped as frozen whole blood, as isolated PBMCs, or as DNA extracted from either sample type. V loses 5 bases of germline sequence and J loses 1 base, and the interval between the two ends is 8 bases. Spanning cysteine to phenylalanine, the CDR3 consists of 13 amino acids. Of all the DNA, just the CDR3 is kept, 39 bases in frame from base 1. CDR1 MNHEY and CDR2 SVGAGI are derived from the germline V gene. This sequence uses TRBV6-5 and TRBJ1-1; TRBD1 might be the D gene, on 5 matching bases. The specimen was peripheral blood. This receptor was taken from a human donor with acute or convalescent COVID-19. The donor label of this sample is uncertain. The CDR3 reads CASSPTGNTEAFF. The DNA sequence is given as TGTGCCAGCAGTCCTACAGGGAACACTGAAGCTTTCTTT.